A selection of T cell receptor beta chains follows, all from one sample in a study of blood T cell repertoires in COVID-19. Clones were sequenced by immunoSEQ multiplex PCR, and TCRdb holds only the in-frame ones, with some missing. This sample has 250,000 to 400,000 clones, with 75% to 90% found just once. Sequenced: peripheral blood. The receptors originated from a young woman with COVID-19, enrolled during active disease. CDR3s include the opening cysteine and the closing phenylalanine or tryptophan. The D gene is left open where the match is weak. Size is stated for part of the rows, as once, few or many counts, or as a class when the clone is expanded.

>TRBD2|TRBJ2-2|-|TRBV29-1
CSALGLAVNTGELFF
TGCAGCGCATTGGGACTAGCGGTTAACACCGGGGAGCTGTTTTTT
>-|TRBJ2-2|-|TRBV11-1
CASSLLGANTGELFF
TGTGCCAGCAGCTTGTTAGGGGCGAACACCGGGGAGCTGTTTTTT
>-|TRBJ1-6|-|TRBV28
CASLRGTLNSPLHF
TGTGCCAGTCTTCGCGGGACTTTGAATTCACCCCTCCACTTT
>-|TRBJ2-1|-|TRBV5-1
CASSLGPNNEQFF
TGCGCCAGCAGCTTGGGTCCAAACAATGAGCAGTTCTTC
>TRBD1|TRBJ2-3|once|TRBV7-2
CASSLLGGAGTQYF
TGTGCCAGCAGCCTACTAGGGGGCGCCGGTACGCAGTATTTT
>-|TRBJ2-2|few|TRBV30
CAWNRAVNTGELFF
TGTGCCTGGAACAGGGCAGTGAACACCGGGGAGCTGTTTTTT
>-|TRBJ1-2|-|TRBV25-1
CASSESTGSYGYTF
TGTGCCAGCAGTGAATCGACAGGATCCTATGGCTACACCTTC
>-|TRBJ2-1|-|TRBV28
CASSLRENGYNEQFF
TGTGCCAGCAGTTTACGGGAGAACGGGTACAATGAGCAGTTCTTC
>-|TRBJ2-1|-|TRBV30
CAWRRAFAYNEQFF
TGTGCCTGGAGGAGGGCATTCGCGTACAATGAGCAGTTCTTC
>TRBD1|TRBJ2-5|-|TRBV18
CASSLDRGETQYF
TGTGCCAGCTCACTGGACAGGGGAGAGACCCAGTACTTC
>-|TRBJ1-1|-|TRBV19
CASSIGWRLEAFF
TGTGCCAGTAGTATTGGGTGGCGGCTTGAAGCTTTCTTT
>-|TRBJ2-7|-|TRBV29-1
CSVEIPNSEQYF
TGCAGCGTTGAAATCCCGAACTCCGAGCAGTACTTC
>TRBD1|TRBJ2-7|-|TRBV6-5
CASNHRDRVYEQYF
TGTGCCAGCAACCACCGGGACAGAGTCTACGAGCAGTACTTC
>-|TRBJ2-7|few|TRBV7-3
CASSFKQGMEQYF
TGTGCCAGCAGCTTTAAGCAGGGAATGGAGCAGTACTTC
>TRBD2|TRBJ2-1|-|TRBV10-3
CAISFTSGRIMNEQFF
TGTGCCATCAGCTTCACTAGCGGGAGGATCATGAATGAGCAGTTCTTC
>-|TRBJ1-5|few|TRBV19
CASSTNREPGVPQHF
TGTGCCAGTAGTACGAACAGGGAGCCAGGCGTGCCCCAGCATTTT
>TRBD2|TRBJ2-3|few|TRBV11-1
CASSLLLAGSTDTQYF
TGTGCCAGCAGCCTATTACTAGCGGGTAGCACAGATACGCAGTATTTT
>-|TRBJ2-7|-|TRBV29-1
CSVGSLEQYF
TGCAGCGTTGGGAGTTTGGAGCAGTACTTC
>-|TRBJ2-1|-|TRBV5-1
CASSSGKRGDEQFF
TGCGCCAGCAGTTCAGGGAAGAGAGGCGATGAGCAGTTCTTC
>-|TRBJ2-5|-|TRBV19
CASSIDLETGQETQYF
TGTGCCAGTAGTATAGATCTCGAGACAGGCCAAGAGACCCAGTACTTC
>-|TRBJ2-2|-|TRBV24-1
CATSDSRYDTGELFF
TGTGCCACCAGTGATTCTCGGTACGACACCGGGGAGCTGTTTTTT
>-|TRBJ2-7|once|TRBV18
CASSPGQPYEQYF
TGTGCCAGCTCACCTGGACAGCCCTACGAGCAGTACTTC